This TCR beta chain originates from a study of T cells in Graves' hyperthyroidism and ophthalmopathy. Amplification of TCR beta CDR3 regions used RNA as the template. With the HTBI primer set, the TCR CDR3 went through a first round of RT-PCR. TCRdb re-called the multiplex PCR reads through MiXCR, storing one row per CDR3 protein. In the table there are about 610,000 distinct CDR3 sequences, roughly 15% of which are singletons. CDR1 MDHEN and CDR2 SYDVKM come from the germline V gene. The V end was cut by 4 bases, the J end by 1 base, with 12 bases between. The CDR3 runs to 15 residues. V and J are TRBV28 and TRBJ2-3; D is possibly TRBD1 (6 bases). Sequences were obtained from blood. This clonotype was sampled from a woman aged 35 to 49 with Graves' ophthalmopathy. CDR3 sequence (DNA): TGTGCCAGCAGTTCAAGGGGGAGCGGCACAGATACGCAGTATTTT. This codes for CASSSRGSGTDTQYF. Based on the CDR3 plus reference TRBV28 and TRBJ2-3, the full variable domain is DVKVTQSSRYLVKRTGEKVFLECVQDMDHENMFWYRQDPGLGLRLIYFSYDVKMKEKGDIPEGYSVSREKKERFSLILESASTNQTSMYLCASSSRGSGTDTQYFGPGTRLTVL.